These 26 T cell receptor beta chains were all obtained from the same sample, sequenced in a study of blood T cells in healthy people across ages. The second PCR ran about 6 to 11 cycles with a sample-barcoded 5' primer and J-beta primers. TCRdb ran MiXCR on the 5' RACE reads and lists one entry per CDR3 protein. The sample records around 1,000,000 distinct CDR3 sequences, 35% to 40% being singletons. The sample was blood. Every receptor here comes from a young man in good health.

This clonotype was observed a handful of times. The DNA for the CDR3 is TGCAGTGCTAAAGGGGGGCTTGGTAATGAAAAACTGTTTTTT. This translates into CSAKGGLGNEKLFF. The V call is TRBV20-1, the J call TRBJ1-4; weak D call: TRBD1 (6 bases). The CDR3 has 14 amino acids. Trimming shortened V by 4 bases and J by 4 bases, and 13 bases separated the two germline ends. Per germline, CDR1 DFQATT and CDR2 SNEGSKA (reference sequence).

The chain links TRBV3-1 to TRBJ2-1; tentatively, D is TRBD2 (5 bases). V dropped 1 base and J dropped 4 bases, with 11 bases sitting between them. The CDR3 consists of 15 residues. Germline CDR1 and CDR2: LGHDT and YNNKEL (reference sequence). The CDR3 DNA reads TGTGCCAGCAGCCAAGTGAATAGCGTGTACAATGAGCAGTTCTTC. Translated: CASSQVNSVYNEQFF.

The rearrangement links TRBV28 to TRBJ1-1; no firm D call. The V gene lost 9 bases and the J gene lost 4 bases, with 15 bases spanning the gap. The CDR3 runs to 13 residues. Germline CDR1 is MDHEN and CDR2 is SYDVKM. The CDR3 reads CASPGVSSTEAFF. The CDR3 coding sequence is TGTGCCAGTCCCGGGGTATCCTCCACTGAAGCTTTCTTT.

This clonotype has a handful of counts. The V gene is TRBV27, the J gene TRBJ1-6, with D possibly being TRBD1 (6 bases). With 5 bases removed from V and 8 bases from J, the gap between germline ends came to 10 bases. Germline lookup yields CDR1 MNHEY and CDR2 SMNVEV (reference sequence). The CDR3 is 13 residues long. This CDR3 is CASSLGGYSPLHF. The CDR3 region has the DNA TGTGCCAGCAGTCTAGGGGGATATTCACCCCTCCACTTT.

This chain links TRBV20-1 with TRBJ2-7; 8 bases fit TRBD1. V dropped 4 bases and J dropped 3; count of bases not matched to a gene: 14. The CDR3 covers 16 residues. Germline V lookup: CDR1 DFQATT, CDR2 SNEGSKA (reference sequence). CDR3 sequence (DNA): TGCAGTGCTACAGAAGAATCCGACAGGGGAGACTACGAGCAGTACTTC. Translating gives CSATEESDRGDYEQYF.

This clonotype has a handful of counts. The V gene is TRBV7-6, the J gene TRBJ2-3; D call uncertain. Trimming cost V 2 bases and J 0 bases, with 12 bases left between them. CDR1 is SGHVS, CDR2 FNYEAQ, per germline. CDR3 size: 16 residues. The CDR3 DNA is TGTGCCAGCAGCTTACAGGCGGCACATAGCACAGATACGCAGTATTTT. Translating it yields CASSLQAAHSTDTQYF. Filled out from reference TRBV7-6 and TRBJ2-3, the complete variable domain reads GAGVSQSPRYKVTKRGQDVALRCDPISGHVSLYWYRQALGQGPEFLTYFNYEAQQDKSGLPNDRFSAERPEGSISTLTIQRTEQRDSAMYRCASSLQAAHSTDTQYFGPGTRLTVL.

This chain links TRBV6-2 or TRBV6-3 with TRBJ1-5; D is perhaps TRBD1 (5 bases). Per the germline V gene, CDR1 is MNHEY and CDR2 is SVGEGT. V was cut by 11 bases and J by 3 bases, with 11 bases left in between. The CDR3 totals 12 residues. In nucleotides, the CDR3 is TGTGCCGCAGGGTATGTCAATCAGCCCCAGCATTTT. This sequence encodes CAAGYVNQPQHF.

The chain recombines TRBV10-3 with TRBJ2-3, with 8 bases fitting TRBD2. CDR3 size: 13 residues. Trimming cost V 7 bases and J 2 bases; bases outside gene matches: 2. Germline V lookup: CDR1 ENHRY, CDR2 SYGVKD. Here the CDR3 reads CAITGGLTDTQYF. In DNA, the CDR3 is TGTGCCATCACGGGGGGGCTCACAGATACGCAGTATTTT.

This sequence joins TRBV7-2 and TRBJ1-1; no clear D. Trimming shortened V by 2 bases and J by 10 bases, and 11 bases separated the two germline ends. Germline V gene data show CDR1 as SGHTA and CDR2 as FQGNSA. The CDR3 covers 12 residues. CDR3 residues: CASSLQQLPAFF. Written as DNA, the CDR3 is TGTGCCAGCAGCTTACAACAGCTCCCAGCTTTCTTT.

The gene calls are TRBV7-2 and TRBJ1-1; D not certain. Between the trimmed V and J ends, which lost 6 bases and 1 base, there was a span of 12 bases. Germline V gene lookup returns CDR1 SGHTA and CDR2 FQGNSA. The CDR3 spans 14 residues. Written as DNA, the CDR3 is TGTGCCAGCAGGCACCGCGGGGAGAACACTGAAGCTTTCTTT. This encodes CASRHRGENTEAFF.

Details on this clonotype: At one boundary the junction diverges from the germline segment, which might be a read error. This rearrangement joins TRBV9 to TRBJ1-5; D unresolved. The CDR3 spans 14 residues. Germline CDR1 reads SGDLS; CDR2 reads YYNGEE. CDR3 amino acids: CAGSVEQTGQPQHF. In nucleotides, the CDR3 is TGTGCCGGCAGCGTAGAACAGACCGGGCAGCCCCAGCATTTT.

This clonotype was recorded a few times. The chain combines TRBV5-1 with TRBJ2-7, with 7 nucleotides matching TRBD1. CDR3 size: 14 residues. Germline V gene sequence: CDR1 SGHRS, CDR2 YFSETQ. The V gene end was trimmed by 4 bases and the J gene end by 2 bases; junction bases not matched to a gene: 6. The CDR3 sequence: CASSPGGQTYEQYF. The DNA for the CDR3 is TGCGCCAGCAGCCCTGGGGGACAGACCTACGAGCAGTACTTC.

A few counts support this clonotype. The V and J genes are TRBV7-2 and TRBJ2-3, with 9 positions matching TRBD1. J gave up 1 base and V 4 bases, and 9 bases lay outside the gene matches. CDR1 and CDR2 (germline): SGHTA, FQGNSA. The length of the CDR3 is 17 residues. CDR3 residues: CASSSQNRGPGTDTQYF. The CDR3, as DNA: TGTGCCAGCAGCTCCCAGAACAGGGGGCCGGGCACAGATACGCAGTATTTT.

The rearrangement links TRBV7-2 to TRBJ1-5, with no clear D. V was cut by 2 bases and J by 4 bases, with 18 bases left in between. Germline assignment: CDR1 SGHTA and CDR2 FQGNSA. CDR3 length: 17 amino acids. The DNA of the CDR3 is TGTGCCAGCAGCTTACGTAGACGTGACGGAGCAAATCAGCCCCAGCATTTT. Protein product: CASSLRRRDGANQPQHF.

V usage is TRBV28 and J usage is TRBJ1-1, with D perhaps TRBD1 (5 bases). CDR3 length: 12 amino acids. Trimming took 7 bases from V and 7 from J, leaving 13 bases between them. In germline, CDR1 is MDHEN, CDR2 SYDVKM. The CDR3 is CASNRFPFEAFF. In DNA form, the CDR3 reads TGTGCCAGCAACAGGTTTCCATTTGAAGCTTTCTTT.

This clonotype was detected a few times. DNA for the CDR3: TGTGCCAGCAGCCTGACAGGGTGGGATGAAAAACTGTTTTTT. This gives the protein CASSLTGWDEKLFF. The chain combines TRBV12-3 or TRBV12-4 with TRBJ1-4, with 7 bases identical to TRBD1. V dropped 6 bases and J dropped 6; count of bases not matched to a gene: 7. This CDR3 is built from 14 residues.

The CDR3 DNA reads as TGTGCCAGCAGTGAAAGGAGTTTGGATGAGCAGTTCTTC. Protein product: CASSERSLDEQFF. The V and J genes are TRBV6-1 and TRBJ2-1; D call uncertain. CDR1 is MNHNS and CDR2 is SASEGT in the germline V gene. Deletions cut 2 bases from V and 8 bases from J, with 10 bases between. This CDR3 is 13 amino acids long.

In the case of this clonotype: A much larger clone is a single base away; this may be a read error. V and J are TRBV18 and TRBJ1-4; D may be TRBD1 (5 bases). The germline CDR1 and CDR2 sequences are KGHSH and LQKENI. CDR3 length: 16 amino acids. Trimming removed 3 bases from V and 0 bases from J, with 11 bases in between. The CDR3 DNA is TGTGCCAGCTCACCTCGACGGGACGCAACTAATGAAAAACTGTTTTTT. Translation: CASSPRRDATNEKLFF. Full variable domain (outside the CDR3, taken from reference TRBV18 and TRBJ1-4): NAGVMQNPRHLVRRRGQEARLRCSPMKGHSHVYWYRQLPEEGLKFMVYLQKENIIDESGMPKERFSAEFPKEGPSILRIQQVVRGDSAAYFCASSPRRDATNEKLFFGSGTQLSVL.

This chain uses TRBV7-6 with TRBJ2-6, with no clear D. The CDR3 runs 19 residues. Germline CDR1 is SGHVS and CDR2 is FNYEAQ. Trimming took 1 base from V and 0 from J, leaving 16 bases between them. In nucleotides, the CDR3 is TGTGCCAGCAGCTTAGTCATGTCATCAGGATTCTCTGGGGCCAACGTCCTGACTTTC. This encodes CASSLVMSSGFSGANVLTF.

V gene TRBV20-1 combines with J gene TRBJ2-5; D unclear. Trimming left V 3 bases short and J 2 bases short, with 19 bases between. The CDR3 totals 16 residues. The V gene's germline CDR1 is DFQATT and CDR2 SNEGSKA (reference sequence). The CDR3: CSASSMPIWAQETQYF. The CDR3, as DNA: TGCAGTGCTAGTTCTATGCCCATTTGGGCTCAAGAGACCCAGTACTTC.

This clonotype was recorded at least ten times. The chain combines TRBV12-3 or TRBV12-4 with TRBJ1-2, with D possibly being TRBD1 (6 bases). V lost 3 bases and J lost 6, with 8 bases in between. The CDR3 covers 12 residues. The CDR3 loop is CASSFRGNGYTF. The CDR3 DNA reads as TGTGCCAGCAGTTTTAGGGGGAATGGCTACACCTTC.

This clonotype was counted at least ten times. The chain links TRBV7-2 to TRBJ2-3, with D maybe TRBD2 (6 bases). Trimming removed 5 bases at V and 6 bases at J, with 12 bases between. Germline lookup yields CDR1 SGHTA and CDR2 FQGNSA. This CDR3 comprises 13 residues. The CDR3 protein is CASSVGRSDTQYF. In DNA, the CDR3 is TGTGCCAGCAGCGTGGGGAGGTCGGATACGCAGTATTTT.

This clonotype was detected a few times. The chain employs TRBV20-1 and TRBJ1-4, with D unresolved. Germline assignment: CDR1 DFQATT and CDR2 SNEGSKA (reference sequence). Trimming cost V 2 bases and J 0 bases, with 10 bases left between them. CDR3 length equals 15 residues. CDR3 amino acids: CSARPYTSTNEKLFF. In DNA, the CDR3 is TGCAGTGCTAGACCTTACACCTCAACTAATGAAAAACTGTTTTTT.

The V call is TRBV10-3, the J call TRBJ1-5; D is unclear. Trimming stripped 1 base from V and 0 bases from J, with 7 bases between. The CDR3 is made up of 15 amino acids. Germline V gene lookup returns CDR1 ENHRY and CDR2 SYGVKD. The CDR3 region has the DNA TGTGCCATCAGTGAGTTAGATCCTAGCAATCAGCCCCAGCATTTT. Translation gives CAISELDPSNQPQHF.

The chain carries TRBV20-1 and TRBJ2-1; 8 bases fit TRBD2. With 3 bases clipped from V and 4 bases from J, the junction kept 8 bases outside the gene matches. CDR3 length: 15 residues. Germline assignment: CDR1 DFQATT and CDR2 SNEGSKA (reference sequence). CDR3 amino acids: CSASAPRGEYNEQFF. The DNA of the CDR3 is TGCAGTGCTAGTGCTCCGCGGGGGGAATACAATGAGCAGTTCTTC.

This clonotype turned up a few times. This rearrangement joins TRBV6-2 or TRBV6-3 to TRBJ2-1; 10 bases match TRBD2. V lost 2 bases and J lost 0; bases outside the gene matches: 13. The germline V gene has CDR1 MNHEY and CDR2 SVGEGT. The CDR3 extends over 20 amino acids. CDR3 DNA sequence: TGTGCCAGCAGTTACATACGCAGGACTAGCGGCACCAACTCCTACAATGAGCAGTTCTTC. This sequence encodes CASSYIRRTSGTNSYNEQFF.